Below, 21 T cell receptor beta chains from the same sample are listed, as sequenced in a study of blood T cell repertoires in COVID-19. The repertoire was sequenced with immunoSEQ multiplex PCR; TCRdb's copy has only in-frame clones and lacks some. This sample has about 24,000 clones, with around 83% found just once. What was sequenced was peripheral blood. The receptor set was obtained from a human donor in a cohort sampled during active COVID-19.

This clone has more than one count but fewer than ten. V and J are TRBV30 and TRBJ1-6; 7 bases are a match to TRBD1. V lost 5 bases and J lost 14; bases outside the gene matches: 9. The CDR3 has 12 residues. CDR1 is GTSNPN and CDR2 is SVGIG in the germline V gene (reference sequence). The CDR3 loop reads CAWETGRRTLHF. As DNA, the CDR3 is TGTGCCTGGGAGACAGGGAGGAGGACCCTCCACTTT.

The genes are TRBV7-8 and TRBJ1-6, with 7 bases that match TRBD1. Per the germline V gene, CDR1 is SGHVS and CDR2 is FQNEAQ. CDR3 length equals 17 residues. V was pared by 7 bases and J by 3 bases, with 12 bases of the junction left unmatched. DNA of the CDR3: TGTGCCAGCACCCAACGGGAGGGGGCGATCTATAATTCACCCCTCCACTTT. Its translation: CASTQREGAIYNSPLHF.

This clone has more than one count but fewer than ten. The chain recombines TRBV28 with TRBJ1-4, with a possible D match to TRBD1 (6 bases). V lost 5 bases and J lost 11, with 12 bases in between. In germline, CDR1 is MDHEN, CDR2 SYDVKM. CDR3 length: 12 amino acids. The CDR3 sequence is CASSPPRGKLFF. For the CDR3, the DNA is TGTGCCAGCAGTCCACCAAGGGGGAAACTGTTTTTT.

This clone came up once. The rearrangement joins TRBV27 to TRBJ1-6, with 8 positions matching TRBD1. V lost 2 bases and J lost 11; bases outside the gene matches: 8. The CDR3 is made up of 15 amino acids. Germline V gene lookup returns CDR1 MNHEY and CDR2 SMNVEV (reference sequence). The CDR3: CASSLQGAVMAPLHF. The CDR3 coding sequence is TGTGCCAGCAGTTTACAGGGGGCGGTAATGGCACCCCTCCACTTT.

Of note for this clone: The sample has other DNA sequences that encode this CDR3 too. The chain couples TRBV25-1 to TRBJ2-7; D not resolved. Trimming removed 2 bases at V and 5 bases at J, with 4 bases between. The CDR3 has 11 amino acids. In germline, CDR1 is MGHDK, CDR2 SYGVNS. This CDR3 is CASSELHEQYF. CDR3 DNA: TGTGCCAGCAGTGAACTCCACGAGCAGTACTTC.

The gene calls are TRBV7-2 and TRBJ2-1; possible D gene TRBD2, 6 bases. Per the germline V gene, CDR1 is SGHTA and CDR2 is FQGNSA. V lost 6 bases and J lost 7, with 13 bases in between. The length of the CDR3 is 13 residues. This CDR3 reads CASSQGLSNEQFF. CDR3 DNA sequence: TGTGCCAGCAGTCAGGGACTTTCAAATGAGCAGTTCTTC.

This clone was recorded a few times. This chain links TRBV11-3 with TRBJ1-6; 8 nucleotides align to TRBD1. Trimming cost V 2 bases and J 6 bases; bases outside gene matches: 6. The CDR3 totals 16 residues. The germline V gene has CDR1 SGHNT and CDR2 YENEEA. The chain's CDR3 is CASSLLGQASNSPLHF. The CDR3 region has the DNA TGTGCCAGCAGCTTACTGGGACAGGCCTCTAATTCACCCCTCCACTTT. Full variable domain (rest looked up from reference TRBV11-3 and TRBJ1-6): EAGVVQSPRYKIIEKKQPVAFWCNPISGHNTLYWYLQNLGQGPELLIRYENEEAVDDSQLPKDRFSAERLKGVDSTLKIQPAELGDSAVYLCASSLLGQASNSPLHFGNGTRLTVT.

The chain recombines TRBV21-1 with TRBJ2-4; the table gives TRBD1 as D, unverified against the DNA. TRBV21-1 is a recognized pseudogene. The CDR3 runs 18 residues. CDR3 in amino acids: CASSKKKGPDRIKNIQYF. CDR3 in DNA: TGTGCCAGCAGCAAAAAAAAAGGACCGGACAGGATTAAAAACATTCAGTACTTC.

CDR3 loop: CSAQGGAGGELFF. The CDR3 DNA is TGCAGCGCCCAAGGGGGGGCTGGTGGGGAGCTGTTTTTT. This chain uses TRBV29-1 with TRBJ2-2, with D tentatively TRBD2 (7 bases). The V and J ends lost 7 bases and 8 bases respectively, with 17 bases between them. The germline V gene has CDR1 SQVTM and CDR2 ANQGSEA. There are 13 residues in the CDR3.

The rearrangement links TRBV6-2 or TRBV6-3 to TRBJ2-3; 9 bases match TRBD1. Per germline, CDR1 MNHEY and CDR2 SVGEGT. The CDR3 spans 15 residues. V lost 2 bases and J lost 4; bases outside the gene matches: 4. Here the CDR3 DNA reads TGTGCCAGCAGTTACCTGACAGGGGGTGCAGATACGCAGTATTTT. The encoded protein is CASSYLTGGADTQYF.

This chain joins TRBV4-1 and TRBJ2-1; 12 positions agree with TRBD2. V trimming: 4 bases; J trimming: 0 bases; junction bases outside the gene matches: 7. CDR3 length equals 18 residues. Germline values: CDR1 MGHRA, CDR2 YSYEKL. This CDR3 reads CASSLGLAGFSSYNEQFF. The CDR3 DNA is TGCGCCAGCAGCCTCGGACTAGCGGGGTTTAGCTCCTACAATGAGCAGTTCTTC.

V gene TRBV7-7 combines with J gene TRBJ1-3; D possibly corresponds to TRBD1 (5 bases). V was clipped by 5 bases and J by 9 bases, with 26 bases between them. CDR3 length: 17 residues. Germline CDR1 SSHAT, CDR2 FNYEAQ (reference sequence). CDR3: CASSTRQNGYGVGTIYF. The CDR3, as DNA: TGTGCCAGCAGCACCCGACAGAATGGATACGGCGTCGGCACCATATATTTT.

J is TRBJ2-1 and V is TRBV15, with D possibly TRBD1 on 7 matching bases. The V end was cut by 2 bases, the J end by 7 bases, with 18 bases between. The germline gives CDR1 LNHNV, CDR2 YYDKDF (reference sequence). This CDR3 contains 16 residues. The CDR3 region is CATSRLPGGLENEQFF. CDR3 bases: TGTGCCACCAGCAGACTACCAGGGGGGTTAGAGAATGAGCAGTTCTTC.

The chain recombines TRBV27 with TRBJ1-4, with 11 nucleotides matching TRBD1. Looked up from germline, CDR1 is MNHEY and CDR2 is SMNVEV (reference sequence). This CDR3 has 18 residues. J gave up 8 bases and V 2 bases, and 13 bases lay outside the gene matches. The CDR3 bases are TGTGCCAGCAGTTTAGCAGGACAGGGGGCACCCGCAGCGGAAAAACTGTTTTTT. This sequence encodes CASSLAGQGAPAAEKLFF.

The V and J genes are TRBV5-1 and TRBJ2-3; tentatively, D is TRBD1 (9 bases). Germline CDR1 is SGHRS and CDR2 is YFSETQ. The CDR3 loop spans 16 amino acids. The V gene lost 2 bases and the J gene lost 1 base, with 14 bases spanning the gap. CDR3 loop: CASSFGGDRGTDTQYF. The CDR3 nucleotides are TGCGCCAGCAGCTTCGGGGGGGACAGGGGCACAGATACGCAGTATTTT.

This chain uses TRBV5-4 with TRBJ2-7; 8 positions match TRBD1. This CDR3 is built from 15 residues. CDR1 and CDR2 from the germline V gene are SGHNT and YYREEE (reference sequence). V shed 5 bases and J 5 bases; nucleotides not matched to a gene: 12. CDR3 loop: CASSSLAGGRNEQYF. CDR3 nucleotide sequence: TGTGCCAGCAGTTCCTTGGCAGGGGGCAGGAACGAGCAGTACTTC.

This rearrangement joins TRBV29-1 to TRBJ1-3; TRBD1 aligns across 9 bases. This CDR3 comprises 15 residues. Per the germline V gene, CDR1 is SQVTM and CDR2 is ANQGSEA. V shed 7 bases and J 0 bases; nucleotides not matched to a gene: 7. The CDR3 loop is CSAGQGMGSGNTIYF. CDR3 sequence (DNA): TGCAGCGCCGGACAGGGGATGGGCTCTGGAAACACCATATATTTT.

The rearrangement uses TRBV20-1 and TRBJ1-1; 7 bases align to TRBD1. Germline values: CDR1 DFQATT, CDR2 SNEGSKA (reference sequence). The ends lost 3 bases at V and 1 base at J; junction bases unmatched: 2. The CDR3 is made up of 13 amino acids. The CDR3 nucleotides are TGCAGTGCTAGTAGACAGGGGAACACTGAAGCTTTCTTT. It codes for CSASRQGNTEAFF.

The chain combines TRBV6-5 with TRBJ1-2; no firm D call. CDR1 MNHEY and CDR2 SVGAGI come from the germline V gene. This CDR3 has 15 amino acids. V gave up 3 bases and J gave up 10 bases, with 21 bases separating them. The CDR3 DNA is TGTGCCAGCAGTTATGCCCGGGAGGGCATTACAGCCTACACCTTC. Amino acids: CASSYAREGITAYTF.

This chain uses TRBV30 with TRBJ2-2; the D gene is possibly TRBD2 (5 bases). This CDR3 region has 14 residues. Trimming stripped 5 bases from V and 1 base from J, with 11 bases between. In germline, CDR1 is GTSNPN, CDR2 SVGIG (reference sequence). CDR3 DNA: TGTGCCTGGGATAACGGGGTGAACACCGGGGAGCTGTTTTTT. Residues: CAWDNGVNTGELFF.

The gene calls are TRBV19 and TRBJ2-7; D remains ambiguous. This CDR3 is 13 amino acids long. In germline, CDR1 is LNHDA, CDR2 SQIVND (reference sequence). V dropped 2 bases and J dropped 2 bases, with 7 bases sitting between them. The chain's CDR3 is CASSISQTYEQYF. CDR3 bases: TGTGCCAGTAGTATATCACAGACCTACGAGCAGTACTTC.